This entry lists 28 T cell receptor beta chains sequenced from one sample in a study of long-term antiretroviral therapy in people with HIV. Survey-level immunoSEQ v3.0 assays were run. Method: immunoSEQ multiplex PCR; TCRdb's copy keeps in-frame clones and lacks some. Of 20,000 to 30,000 clones listed, 81% are singletons. The specimen was unsorted PBMCs, collected at the start of antiretroviral therapy, before treatment. Receptors originate from a woman aged 18-29 years with HIV.

This clone was counted a few times. The chain recombines TRBV5-1 with TRBJ2-7, with TRBD2 identical over 7 bases. The CDR3 covers 16 residues. The junction had 12 bases not matched to a gene; V was cut back by 4 bases and J by 2 bases. Germline V CDR1 and CDR2: SGHRS, YFSETQ. CDR3 sequence reads: CASSILAGPNPYEQYF. The DNA for the CDR3 is TGCGCCAGCAGCATCTTAGCGGGCCCCAACCCCTACGAGCAGTACTTC.

This clone came up a few times. V gene TRBV6-5 combines with J gene TRBJ2-7; D remains ambiguous. The CDR3 loop spans 14 amino acids. Trimming shortened V by 0 bases and J by 0 bases, and 6 bases separated the two germline ends. CDR1 is MNHEY and CDR2 is SVGAGI in the germline V gene. The CDR3 DNA sequence: TGTGCCAGCAGTTACTCGAGGACCTCCTACGAGCAGTACTTC. Its translation: CASSYSRTSYEQYF.

The rearrangement uses TRBV7-6 and TRBJ2-2; weak D call: TRBD1 (6 bases). Looked up from germline, CDR1 is SGHVS and CDR2 is FNYEAQ. V was clipped by 5 bases and J by 13 bases, with 17 bases between them. The CDR3 runs 13 residues. The DNA for the CDR3 is TGTGCCAGCAGCCAACCGGGACATATGATGCTGTTTTTT. Encoded protein: CASSQPGHMMLFF.

The J gene is TRBJ2-7, the V gene TRBV7-8, with D unresolved. The CDR3 length is 13 residues. V shed 0 bases and J shed 2 bases, with 5 bases lying between them. Germline loops: CDR1 SGHVS, CDR2 FQNEAQ. The CDR3 spells CASSLAGTYEQYF. The DNA for the CDR3 is TGTGCCAGCAGCTTAGCGGGGACCTACGAGCAGTACTTC. The variable domain in full, with the rest retrieved from reference TRBV7-8 and TRBJ2-7, is GAGVSQSPRYKVAKRGQDVALRCDPISGHVSLFWYQQALGQGPEFLTYFQNEAQLDKSGLPSDRFFAERPEGSVSTLKIQRTQQEDSAVYLCASSLAGTYEQYFGPGTRLTVT.

The chain employs TRBV9 and TRBJ1-2, with no clear D. V was pared by 0 bases and J by 0 bases, with 3 bases between. The CDR3 sequence is 13 residues long. Germline V gene data show CDR1 as SGDLS and CDR2 as YYNGEE. Here the CDR3 reads CASSVDPNYGYTF. CDR3 nucleotides: TGTGCCAGCAGCGTAGACCCTAACTATGGCTACACCTTC.

V usage is TRBV4-2 and J usage is TRBJ1-1; D not certain. Deletions cut 3 bases from V and 1 base from J, with 6 bases between. The length of the CDR3 is 13 residues. CDR1 and CDR2 from the germline V gene are LGHNA and YNFKEQ. The CDR3: CASSQNENTEAFF. The CDR3 nucleotides read TGTGCCAGCAGCCAGAATGAGAACACTGAAGCTTTCTTT.

J is TRBJ1-3 and V is TRBV9, with 12 nucleotides matching TRBD1. CDR1 SGDLS and CDR2 YYNGEE come from the germline V gene. The J segment lost 0 bases and the V segment lost 2 bases, leaving 3 bases of the junction unmatched. The CDR3 runs 17 residues. The CDR3 loop reads CASSVGDRGPSGNTIYF. The CDR3 DNA reads as TGTGCCAGCAGCGTTGGGGACAGGGGGCCCTCTGGAAACACCATATATTTT.

This clone occurred once. V and J are TRBV6-1 and TRBJ1-2; D not certain. The germline V gene encodes CDR1 MNHNS and CDR2 SASEGT. Between the trimmed V and J ends, which lost 8 bases and 1 base, there was a span of 11 bases. The CDR3 runs 13 residues. This CDR3 is CASLLHRNYGYTF. CDR3 nucleotide sequence: TGTGCCAGCTTACTACACCGTAACTATGGCTACACCTTC.

This clone was counted between two and nine times. The J gene is TRBJ2-1, the V gene TRBV2, with D tentatively TRBD2 (5 bases). This CDR3 contains 13 residues. V was shortened by 5 bases and J by 8 bases, with 13 bases between the two germline ends. The germline V gene encodes CDR1 SNHLY and CDR2 FYNNEI. CDR3 in amino acids: CASSYSGGDEQFF. The CDR3 DNA sequence: TGTGCCAGCAGTTACTCCGGAGGCGATGAGCAGTTCTTC.

Only a few counts were recorded for this clone. This chain connects TRBV10-1 to TRBJ2-7; TRBD2 matches 9 bases. The V gene's germline CDR1 is WNHNN and CDR2 SYGVQD (reference sequence). The V segment lost 3 bases and the J segment 2 bases; nucleotides outside the gene matches: 5. The CDR3 has 15 amino acids. CDR3 coding DNA: TGCGCCAGCAGTGACGTCCCTAGCGGGGCCTACGAGCAGTACTTC. Its protein product is CASSDVPSGAYEQYF.

In this sample, this clone turned up a few times. V usage is TRBV7-3 and J usage is TRBJ1-5, with D tentatively TRBD1 (5 bases). Trimming cost V 3 bases and J 6 bases, with 15 bases left between them. The germline CDR1 and CDR2 sequences are SGHTA and FQGTGA. The CDR3 runs 15 residues. DNA of the CDR3: TGTGCCAGCAGCTTCTTTGACAGTCCGACTCAGCCCCAGCATTTT. It yields the protein CASSFFDSPTQPQHF.

CDR3 region: CASSVGRSSYEQYF. The DNA of the CDR3 is TGTGCCAGCAGCGTAGGGCGGTCCTCCTACGAGCAGTACTTC. The chain uses TRBV9 and TRBJ2-7; D not resolved. Germline V gene lookup returns CDR1 SGDLS and CDR2 YYNGEE. The CDR3 spans 14 residues. The V end lost 0 bases, the J end lost 0 bases, and 7 bases lay between the germline ends.

This clone was observed a few times. J is TRBJ1-1 and V is TRBV5-6; D perhaps matches TRBD1 (5 bases). Germline CDR1 is SGHDT and CDR2 is YYEEEE. V lost 0 bases and J lost 0, with 9 bases in between. This CDR3 region has 15 residues. CDR3 amino acids: CASSLEGFVNTEAFF. The CDR3, as DNA: TGTGCCAGCAGCTTGGAGGGGTTTGTGAACACTGAAGCTTTCTTT.

The chain recombines TRBV6-4 with TRBJ2-1, with 7 positions matching TRBD2. CDR1 and CDR2 from the germline V gene are MRHNA and SNTAGT. The trim removed 7 bases at V and 2 bases at J, leaving 5 bases unmatched. The CDR3 has 14 amino acids. The CDR3, as DNA: TGTGCCAGCAAGAGCGGGGATCCCTACAATGAGCAGTTCTTC. The encoded protein is CASKSGDPYNEQFF.

V usage is TRBV12-5 and J usage is TRBJ2-1; 7 bases agree with TRBD1. The CDR3 runs 16 residues. Germline V gene data show CDR1 as LGHNT and CDR2 as FRNRAP. V lost 0 bases to trimming and J lost 4 bases; unmatched junction nucleotides: 6. CDR3 sequence (DNA): TGTGCTAGTGGTTTGGTACTAGGGACAGCTTACAATGAGCAGTTCTTC. It codes for CASGLVLGTAYNEQFF.

V is TRBV10-3 and J is TRBJ2-7; tentative D call: TRBD2 (6 bases). The CDR3 has 14 amino acids. V shed 0 bases and J shed 3 bases, with 9 bases lying between them. CDR1 ENHRY and CDR2 SYGVKD come from the germline V gene. The CDR3 loop reads CAISESTTSYEQYF. The CDR3 nucleotides are TGTGCCATCAGTGAGTCAACGACTAGCTACGAGCAGTACTTC.

The V call is TRBV4-2, the J call TRBJ1-5; weak D call: TRBD1 (6 bases). The germline gives CDR1 LGHNA, CDR2 YNFKEQ. The CDR3 sequence is 16 residues long. V shed 4 bases and J shed 5 bases, with 18 bases lying between them. CDR3 sequence (DNA): TGTGCCAGCAGCCTAGTTGGGACCAGGGGTGATCAGCCCCAGCATTTT. As protein: CASSLVGTRGDQPQHF.

This chain joins TRBV5-6 and TRBJ1-6, with a tentative D call TRBD1 (5 bases). Germline V CDR1 and CDR2: SGHDT, YYEEEE. Between the trimmed V and J ends, which lost 4 bases and 4 bases, there was a span of 15 bases. This CDR3 contains 16 residues. As DNA, the CDR3 is TGTGCCAGCAGCGGGGGACGGTCGACTTATAATTCACCCCTCCACTTT. Its translation: CASSGGRSTYNSPLHF. Based on the CDR3 plus reference TRBV5-6 and TRBJ1-6, the full variable domain is DAGVTQSPTHLIKTRGQQVTLRCSPKSGHDTVSWYQQALGQGPQFIFQYYEEEERQRGNFPDRFSGHQFPNYSSELNVNALLLGDSALYLCASSGGRSTYNSPLHFGNGTRLTVT.

In DNA form, the CDR3 reads TGTGCCAGCAGCTTAGATGGGGGCGGGACAGCCGAGCAGTTCTTC. It is translated as CASSLDGGGTAEQFF. The V and J genes are TRBV11-2 and TRBJ2-1, with a possible D match to TRBD1 (7 bases). The CDR3 spans 15 residues. V lost 0 bases and J 10 bases, leaving 16 bases between the germline ends. The V gene's germline CDR1 is SGHAT and CDR2 FQNNGV. Full variable domain (rest looked up from reference TRBV11-2 and TRBJ2-1): EAGVAQSPRYKIIEKRQSVAFWCNPISGHATLYWYQQILGQGPKLLIQFQNNGVVDDSQLPKDRFSAERLKGVDSTLKIQPAKLEDSAVYLCASSLDGGGTAEQFFGPGTRLTVL.

V gene TRBV25-1 combines with J gene TRBJ1-1; D is perhaps TRBD1 (5 bases). In germline, CDR1 is MGHDK, CDR2 SYGVNS. V was cut by 1 base and J by 8 bases, with 11 bases left in between. This CDR3 has 13 residues. The CDR3 bases are TGTGCCAGCAGTGAATCGGGACTCCTAGAAGCTTTCTTT. This sequence encodes CASSESGLLEAFF.

Worth noting for this clone: The same CDR3 also results from other DNA sequences found in this sample. This rearrangement joins TRBV5-1 to TRBJ2-7, with D unclear. Between the trimmed V and J ends, which lost 0 bases and 3 bases, there was a span of 4 bases. This CDR3 has 12 residues. Germline CDR1 reads SGHRS; CDR2 reads YFSETQ. The CDR3 DNA reads as TGCGCCAGCAGCTTGGATGGCTACGAGCAGTACTTC. This codes for CASSLDGYEQYF.

Written as DNA, the CDR3 is TGTGCCAGCAGCTCCCCGGACACTTCTACTCTCAACGTCCTGACTTTC. This translates into CASSSPDTSTLNVLTF. The genes are TRBV7-9 and TRBJ2-6, with D perhaps matching TRBD1 (5 bases). Germline-derived CDR1 and CDR2 are SEHNR and FQNEAQ (reference sequence). The CDR3 has 16 residues. Trimming shortened V by 4 bases and J by 9 bases, and 19 bases separated the two germline ends.

CDR3 coding DNA: TGCGCCAGCAGCTTGAGTGGGCAGGGGAGACACGAGCAGTACTTC. Translation gives CASSLSGQGRHEQYF. The rearrangement joins TRBV5-1 to TRBJ2-7; possibly TRBD1 for D (6 bases). V was cut by 1 base and J by 5 bases, with 16 bases left in between. The CDR3 is made up of 15 amino acids. CDR1 is SGHRS and CDR2 is YFSETQ in the germline V gene. The complete variable domain, with remaining parts taken from reference TRBV5-1 and TRBJ2-7, reads KAGVTQTPRYLIKTRGQQVTLSCSPISGHRSVSWYQQTPGQGLQFLFEYFSETQRNKGNFPGRFSGRQFSNSRSEMNVSTLELGDSALYLCASSLSGQGRHEQYFGPGTRLTVT.

The chain combines TRBV28 with TRBJ1-2; tentatively, D is TRBD1 (5 bases). The length of the CDR3 is 13 residues. V was shortened by 6 bases and J by 8 bases, with 16 bases between the two germline ends. Germline CDR1 is MDHEN and CDR2 is SYDVKM. The CDR3 sequence is CASSLGPGGGYTF. Written as DNA, the CDR3 is TGTGCCAGCAGCCTCGGGCCTGGGGGAGGCTACACCTTC.

The V call is TRBV4-1, the J call TRBJ1-4, with 9 bases lining up with TRBD1. J gave up 5 bases and V 4 bases, and 8 bases lay outside the gene matches. Germline-derived CDR1 and CDR2 are MGHRA and YSYEKL. The CDR3 spans 16 residues. In nucleotides, the CDR3 is TGCGCCAGCAGCCCCCAGGACAGGGGTCAAAATGAAAAACTGTTTTTT. Its translation: CASSPQDRGQNEKLFF.

This CDR3 is CASSLSATDSNQPQHF. In DNA, the CDR3 is TGTGCCAGCAGCTTATCAGCGACAGATAGCAATCAGCCCCAGCATTTT. This rearrangement joins TRBV7-2 to TRBJ1-5, with a weak D call TRBD1 (5 bases). This CDR3 region has 16 residues. Germline CDR1 and CDR2: SGHTA and FQGNSA. Deletions cut 2 bases from V and 0 bases from J, with 11 bases between.

The chain carries TRBV4-3 and TRBJ1-2, with 7 positions matching TRBD1. CDR1 is LGHNA and CDR2 is YSLEER in the germline V gene. V dropped 1 base and J dropped 10; count of bases not matched to a gene: 9. The CDR3 contains 14 residues. In DNA, the CDR3 is TGCGCCAGCAGCCAAGCACCACGACAGGGTGTCTACACCTTC. Its protein product is CASSQAPRQGVYTF.

The chain joins TRBV5-1 to TRBJ2-7; unclear D gene. V gave up 6 bases and J gave up 0 bases, with 13 bases separating them. Germline lookup yields CDR1 SGHRS and CDR2 YFSETQ. This CDR3 region has 14 residues. The CDR3 here is CASTRKPSSYEQYF. CDR3 coding DNA: TGCGCCAGCACGCGGAAGCCCAGCTCCTACGAGCAGTACTTC.